This T cell receptor (beta chain) was retrieved from a study of siplizumab effects on memory and regulatory T cells. V lost 5 bases, J lost 2 bases, and 10 bases lay in between. This CDR3 contains 13 residues. Germline V gene data show CDR1 as SGHAT and CDR2 as FQNNGV. This clone has only one observation. Using immunoSEQ multiplex PCR, the repertoire was profiled, and TCRdb retains in-frame clones only, with some absent. The table includes about 98,000 clones, around nine tenths detected once. Specimen: CD4+ T cells sorted from blood. The origin of this receptor is a human donor in good health. The chain has TRBV11-2 and TRBJ2-7; D ambiguous. The CDR3 protein is CASSGISPYEQYF. As DNA, the CDR3 is TGTGCCAGCAGCGGTATTAGTCCCTACGAGCAGTACTTC.